This T cell receptor beta chain was captured by sequencing in a study of control samples from healthy donors and cancer patients. Germline-derived CDR1 and CDR2 are SGHRS and YFSETQ. V was trimmed by 0 bases and J by 14 bases, leaving 9 bases between them. This CDR3 has 11 amino acids. Sequenced by immunoSEQ multiplex PCR; TCRdb stores in-frame clones only, minus some. The sample records about 190,000 clones, about 89% being singletons. The chain joins TRBV5-1 to TRBJ2-1; possible D gene TRBD1, 6 bases. Sequencing was carried out using blood. This sequence originates from a man aged 30-40 years in good health. CDR3: CASSLDRVKFF. The CDR3 DNA reads TGCGCCAGCAGCTTGGACAGGGTCAAGTTCTTC.